Reported below is one TCR beta chain. The data are from a study of TIL therapy for anti-PD-1-resistant metastatic lung cancer. Study summary: Median tumor PD-L1 proportion score was about 6%.

Sequencing used immunoSEQ v3. Data came from immunoSEQ multiplex PCR; TCRdb stores just in-frame clones and leaves some out. The sample shows approximately 45,000 clones, 70% to 85% of them seen only once. Sample time point: pre-treatment sample, taken before nivolumab and TIL therapy. The germline gives CDR1 MDHEN, CDR2 SYDVKM. V was shortened by 3 bases and J by 8 bases, with 19 bases between the two germline ends. This CDR3 has 15 amino acids. This clonotype originated in a man between 65 and 80 years old with non-small cell lung cancer. The chain carries TRBV28 and TRBJ1-2; D perhaps matches TRBD1 (6 bases). Sequenced material: blood, taken at baseline. The CDR3 nucleotides read TGTGCCAGCAGTTTGCAGGGAACGGGGGCAAAGGGCTACACCTTC. Translated: CASSLQGTGAKGYTF.